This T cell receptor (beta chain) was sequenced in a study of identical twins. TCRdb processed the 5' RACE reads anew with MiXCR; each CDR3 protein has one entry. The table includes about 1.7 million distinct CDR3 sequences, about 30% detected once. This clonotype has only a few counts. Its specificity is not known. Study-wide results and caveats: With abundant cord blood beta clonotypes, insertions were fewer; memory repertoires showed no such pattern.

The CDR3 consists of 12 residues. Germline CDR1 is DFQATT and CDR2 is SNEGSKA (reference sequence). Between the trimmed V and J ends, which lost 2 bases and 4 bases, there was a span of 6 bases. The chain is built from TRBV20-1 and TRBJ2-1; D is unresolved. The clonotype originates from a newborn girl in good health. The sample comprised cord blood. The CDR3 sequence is CSARRRYNEQFF. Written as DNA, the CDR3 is TGCAGTGCTAGACGGCGTTACAATGAGCAGTTCTTC.